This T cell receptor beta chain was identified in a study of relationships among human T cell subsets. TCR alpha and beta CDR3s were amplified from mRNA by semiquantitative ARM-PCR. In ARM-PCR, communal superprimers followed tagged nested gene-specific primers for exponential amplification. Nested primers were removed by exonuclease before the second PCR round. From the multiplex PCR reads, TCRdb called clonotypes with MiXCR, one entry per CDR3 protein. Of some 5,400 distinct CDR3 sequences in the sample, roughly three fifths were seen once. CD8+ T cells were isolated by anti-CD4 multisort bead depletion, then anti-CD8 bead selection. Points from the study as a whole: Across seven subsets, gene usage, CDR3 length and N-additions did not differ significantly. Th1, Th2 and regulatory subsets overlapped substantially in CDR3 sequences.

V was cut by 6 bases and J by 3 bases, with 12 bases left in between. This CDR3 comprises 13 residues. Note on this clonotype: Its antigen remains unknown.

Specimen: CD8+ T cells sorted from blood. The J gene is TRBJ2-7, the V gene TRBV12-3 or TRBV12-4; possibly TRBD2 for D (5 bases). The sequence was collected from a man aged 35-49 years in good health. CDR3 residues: CASSFGLLYEQYF. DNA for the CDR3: TGTGCCAGCAGCTTCGGACTCCTCTACGAGCAGTACTTC.